The 18 T cell receptor beta chains in this list originate from one sample, sequenced in a study of Graves' ophthalmopathy and Graves' hyperthyroidism. The sequenced template was RNA, covering the TCR beta CDR3 region. In the first round, RT-PCR was carried out with HTBI primers, and a multiplex PCR formed the second round. MiXCR, applied by TCRdb to the multiplex PCR reads, yields one record per CDR3 protein. The sample carries around 340,000 distinct CDR3 sequences, 15% to 20% recorded once. The source material was peripheral blood. These receptors originate from an adult man with Graves' ophthalmopathy.

This clonotype was seen many times. The chain couples TRBV28 to TRBJ1-2, with D uncertain. The germline V gene encodes CDR1 MDHEN and CDR2 SYDVKM. Trimming shortened V by 3 bases and J by 12 bases, and 17 bases separated the two germline ends. The CDR3 spans 13 residues. The CDR3 region is CASSFGWSLGNTF. The DNA of the CDR3 is TGTGCCAGCAGTTTTGGATGGTCGTTGGGGAACACCTTC.

This clonotype was found many times. The chain carries TRBV6-5 and TRBJ2-2; D gene ambiguous. This CDR3 spans 14 amino acids. The V end lost 2 bases, the J end lost 5 bases, and 9 bases lay between the germline ends. Per germline, CDR1 MNHEY and CDR2 SVGAGI. This CDR3 reads CASSYLTGTGELFF. Here the CDR3 DNA reads TGTGCCAGCAGTTACCTGACGGGTACCGGGGAGCTGTTTTTT.

This clonotype has a count of ten or more. Here the CDR3 DNA reads TGCAGTGCTAGAGACGTTCTCCTGAACACTGAAGCTTTCTTT. Protein product: CSARDVLLNTEAFF. This chain uses TRBV20-1 with TRBJ1-1; no reliable D call. V was clipped by 0 bases and J by 0 bases, with 8 bases between them. This CDR3 has 14 residues. Germline V CDR1 and CDR2: DFQATT, SNEGSKA (reference sequence).

This clonotype was observed many times. V usage is TRBV5-1 and J usage is TRBJ2-7; 10 bases are shared with TRBD1. The V segment lost 4 bases and the J segment 5 bases; nucleotides outside the gene matches: 9. The CDR3 is 15 residues long. The germline gives CDR1 SGHRS, CDR2 YFSETQ. The CDR3 spells CASSLRQGARDEQYF. As DNA, the CDR3 is TGCGCCAGCAGCCTACGACAGGGGGCGAGGGACGAGCAGTACTTC.

This clonotype was picked up many times. CDR3 in DNA: TGTGCCAGCAGCTTCGCGAACGGGGGCGGGCAGTACTTC. It translates to CASSFANGGGQYF. The V gene is TRBV11-2, the J gene TRBJ2-7; D tentatively fits TRBD1 or TRBD2 (6 bases each). V was cut by 3 bases and J by 9 bases, with 15 bases left in between. The germline V gene encodes CDR1 SGHAT and CDR2 FQNNGV. The CDR3 is 13 amino acids. The whole variable domain, remainder taken from reference TRBV11-2 and TRBJ2-7, is EAGVAQSPRYKIIEKRQSVAFWCNPISGHATLYWYQQILGQGPKLLIQFQNNGVVDDSQLPKDRFSAERLKGVDSTLKIQPAKLEDSAVYLCASSFANGGGQYFGPGTRLTVT.

The sample holds a few counts of this clonotype. The gene calls are TRBV4-2 and TRBJ1-5, with D possibly TRBD1 on 6 matching bases. V shed 5 bases and J shed 6 bases, with 14 bases lying between them. CDR1 LGHNA and CDR2 YNFKEQ come from the germline V gene. This CDR3 is 14 amino acids long. CDR3 bases: TGTGCCAGCAGCTACCGACAGGAGGGTCAGCCCCAGCATTTT. It encodes CASSYRQEGQPQHF.

This clonotype was found many times. The V gene is TRBV5-1, the J gene TRBJ2-7; unclear D gene. There are 14 residues in the CDR3. From germline, CDR1 is SGHRS and CDR2 YFSETQ. The ends were cut back, 0 bases at V and 1 base at J, with 8 bases in the middle. CDR3 residues: CASSLVGQSYEQYF. DNA for the CDR3: TGCGCCAGCAGCTTGGTGGGTCAGTCCTACGAGCAGTACTTC.

This clonotype has a count of ten or more. The chain combines TRBV19 with TRBJ1-6, with TRBD1 as a possible D gene (5 bases). Trimming pared 5 bases from V and 7 bases from J, leaving 15 bases between. The CDR3 spans 15 residues. CDR1 LNHDA and CDR2 SQIVND come from the germline V gene (reference sequence). The CDR3 DNA follows: TGTGCCAGTAGTCCGGGACGGATGCTAAATTCACCCCTCCACTTT. Amino acid sequence: CASSPGRMLNSPLHF.

This clonotype appeared many times. The CDR3 here is CASSLVPSRGYTF. CDR3 DNA sequence: TGTGCCAGCAGCTTGGTCCCCTCACGTGGCTACACCTTC. The chain links TRBV7-9 to TRBJ1-2; D gene uncertain. Germline V lookup: CDR1 SEHNR, CDR2 FQNEAQ (reference sequence). Trimming stripped 3 bases from V and 7 bases from J, with 12 bases between. The length of the CDR3 is 13 residues.

This rearrangement joins TRBV19 to TRBJ2-5; 14 bases agree with TRBD2. The CDR3 is made up of 17 amino acids. The J segment lost 5 bases and the V segment lost 8 bases, leaving 13 bases of the junction unmatched. The germline gives CDR1 LNHDA, CDR2 SQIVND (reference sequence). The chain's CDR3 is CASGRLAGGSMDETQYF. CDR3 nucleotides: TGTGCCAGTGGCCGACTAGCGGGAGGGTCGATGGATGAGACCCAGTACTTC.

This clonotype has at least ten counts. The CDR3 here is CASSLTRDYGYTF. CDR3 nucleotides: TGTGCCAGCAGCTTAACGAGAGACTATGGCTACACCTTC. This chain connects TRBV11-2 to TRBJ1-2; the D is unclear. The V end was cut by 2 bases, the J end by 3 bases, with 7 bases between. Germline loops: CDR1 SGHAT, CDR2 FQNNGV. The CDR3 consists of 13 residues.

The sample holds many counts of this clonotype. The chain is built from TRBV28 and TRBJ2-7, with 7 bases that match TRBD1. V was pared by 7 bases and J by 5 bases, with 11 bases of the junction left unmatched. The CDR3 loop spans 14 amino acids. Germline-derived CDR1 and CDR2 are MDHEN and SYDVKM. The CDR3 nucleotides are TGTGCCAGCAAGTCAGGGGGTGGTAAGAACGAGCAGTACTTC. This codes for CASKSGGGKNEQYF.

This clonotype was seen a handful of times. This chain joins TRBV7-8 and TRBJ1-1; D perhaps matches TRBD1 (5 bases). Per germline, CDR1 SGHVS and CDR2 FQNEAQ. V was cut by 3 bases and J by 4 bases, with 18 bases left in between. This CDR3 is built from 16 residues. The CDR3 spells CASSFRGGRGGTEAFF. CDR3 in DNA: TGTGCCAGCAGCTTTCGTGGGGGTCGCGGTGGCACTGAAGCTTTCTTT. The variable domain in full, with the rest retrieved from reference TRBV7-8 and TRBJ1-1, is GAGVSQSPRYKVAKRGQDVALRCDPISGHVSLFWYQQALGQGPEFLTYFQNEAQLDKSGLPSDRFFAERPEGSVSTLKIQRTQQEDSAVYLCASSFRGGRGGTEAFFGQGTRLTVV.

There are many counts of this clonotype. The chain is built from TRBV6-1 and TRBJ2-5; TRBD2 matches at 8 bases. Germline V gene data show CDR1 as MNHNS and CDR2 as SASEGT. The V and J ends lost 4 bases and 3 bases, in that order; junction bases with no gene match: 7. The CDR3 is 15 residues long. In DNA, the CDR3 is TGTGCCAGCAGTGGGCAAAACGGGAGGGAAGAGACCCAGTACTTC. Its translation: CASSGQNGREETQYF.

This clonotype appeared many times. The V gene is TRBV14, the J gene TRBJ2-7; D call uncertain. V was shortened by 0 bases and J by 6 bases, with 9 bases between the two germline ends. CDR1 is SGHDN, CDR2 FVKESK, per germline. The CDR3 is 13 amino acids. CDR3 bases: TGTGCCAGCAGCCAAGAGCACAGATTCGAGCAGTACTTC. Its translation: CASSQEHRFEQYF. Supplemented by reference TRBV14 and TRBJ2-7, the full variable domain reads EAGVTQFPSHSVIEKGQTVTLRCDPISGHDNLYWYRRVMGKEIKFLLHFVKESKQDESGMPNNRFLAERTGGTYSTLKVQPAELEDSGVYFCASSQEHRFEQYFGPGTRLTVT.

V usage is TRBV6-5 and J usage is TRBJ2-7; D not certain. CDR3 size: 13 residues. Trimming cost V 2 bases and J 5 bases, with 10 bases left between them. Germline CDR1 is MNHEY and CDR2 is SVGAGI. Here the CDR3 DNA reads TGTGCCAGCAGTTACGGAAACCCGGACGAGCAGTACTTC. It codes for CASSYGNPDEQYF.

On this clonotype: This may stem from a read error, because a much larger clone lies one nucleotide away. The chain carries TRBV29-1 and TRBJ1-1; 7 bases align to TRBD1. Germline V lookup: CDR1 SQVTM, CDR2 ANQGSEA. This CDR3 comprises 13 residues. With V trimmed by 7 bases and J by 3 bases, 8 bases remained unmatched. CDR3 loop: CSAQDRAYTEAFF. As DNA, the CDR3 is TGCAGCGCCCAAGACAGGGCGTACACTGAAGCTTTCTTT. Supplemented by reference TRBV29-1 and TRBJ1-1, the full variable domain reads SAVISQKPSRDICQRGTSLTIQCQVDSQVTMMFWYRQQPGQSLTLIATANQGSEATYESGFVIDKFPISRPNLTFSTLTVSNMSPEDSSIYLCSAQDRAYTEAFFGQGTRLTVV.

The chain recombines TRBV30 with TRBJ2-3; D is ambiguous. This CDR3 comprises 13 residues. Germline lookup yields CDR1 GTSNPN and CDR2 SVGIG (reference sequence). The V gene lost 2 bases and the J gene lost 2 bases, with 8 bases spanning the gap. CDR3 protein: CAWSSEFTDTQYF. The DNA for the CDR3 is TGTGCCTGGAGTTCTGAGTTCACAGATACGCAGTATTTT.